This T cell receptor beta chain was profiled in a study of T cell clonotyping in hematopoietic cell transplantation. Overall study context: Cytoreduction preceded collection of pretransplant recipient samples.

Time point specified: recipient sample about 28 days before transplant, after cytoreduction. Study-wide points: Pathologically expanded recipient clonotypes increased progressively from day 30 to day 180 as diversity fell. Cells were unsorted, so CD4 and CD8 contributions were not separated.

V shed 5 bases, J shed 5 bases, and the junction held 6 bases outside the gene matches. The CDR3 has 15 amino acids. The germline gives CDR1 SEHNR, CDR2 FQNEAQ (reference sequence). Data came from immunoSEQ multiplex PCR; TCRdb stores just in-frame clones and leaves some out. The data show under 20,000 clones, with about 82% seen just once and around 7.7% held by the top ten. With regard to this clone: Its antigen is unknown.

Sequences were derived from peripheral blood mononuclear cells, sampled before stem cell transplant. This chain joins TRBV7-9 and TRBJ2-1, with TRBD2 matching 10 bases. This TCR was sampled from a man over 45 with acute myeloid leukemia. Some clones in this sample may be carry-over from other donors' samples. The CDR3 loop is CASSNLAGEDNEQFF. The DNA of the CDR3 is TGTGCCAGCAGCAATCTAGCGGGGGAGGACAATGAGCAGTTCTTC.